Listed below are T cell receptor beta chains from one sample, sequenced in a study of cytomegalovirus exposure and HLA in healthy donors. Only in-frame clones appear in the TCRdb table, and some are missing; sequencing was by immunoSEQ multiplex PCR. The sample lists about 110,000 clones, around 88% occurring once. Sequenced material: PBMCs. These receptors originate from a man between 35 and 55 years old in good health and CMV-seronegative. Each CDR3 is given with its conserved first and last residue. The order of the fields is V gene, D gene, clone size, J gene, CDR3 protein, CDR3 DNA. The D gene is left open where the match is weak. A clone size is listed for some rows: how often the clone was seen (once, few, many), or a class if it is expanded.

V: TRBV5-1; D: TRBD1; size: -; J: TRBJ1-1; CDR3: CASSQTDRGTTEAFF; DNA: TGCGCCAGCAGCCAGACCGACAGGGGGACCACTGAAGCTTTCTTT
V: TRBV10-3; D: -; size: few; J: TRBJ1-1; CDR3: CAISEGGIGEAFF; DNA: TGTGCCATCAGTGAAGGGGGTATCGGTGAAGCTTTCTTT
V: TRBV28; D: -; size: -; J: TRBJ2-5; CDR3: CASSRGMGIREETQYF; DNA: TGTGCCAGCAGCCGGGGCATGGGAATCCGGGAGGAGACCCAGTACTTC
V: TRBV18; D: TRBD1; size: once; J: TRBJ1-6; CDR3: CASSPGQDNSPLHF; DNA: TGTGCCAGCTCACCAGGACAGGATAATTCACCCCTCCACTTT
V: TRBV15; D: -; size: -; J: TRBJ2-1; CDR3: CATSRRQEDEQFF; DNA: TGTGCCACCAGCAGACGACAGGAGGATGAGCAGTTCTTC
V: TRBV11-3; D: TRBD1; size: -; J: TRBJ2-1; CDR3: CASSPGQGARAEQFF; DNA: TGTGCCAGCAGCCCGGGACAGGGGGCGCGTGCTGAGCAGTTCTTC
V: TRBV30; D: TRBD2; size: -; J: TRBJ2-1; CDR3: CAWRALAGDNEQFF; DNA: TGTGCCTGGAGGGCCCTAGCGGGGGACAATGAGCAGTTCTTC
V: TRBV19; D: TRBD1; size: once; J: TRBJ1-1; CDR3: CASSMTGGPNTEAFF; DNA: TGTGCCAGTAGTATGACAGGGGGCCCGAACACTGAAGCTTTCTTT
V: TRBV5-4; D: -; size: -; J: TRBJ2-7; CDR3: CASSLPTAGKGTYEQYF; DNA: TGTGCCAGCAGCTTGCCAACCGCAGGGAAAGGAACCTACGAGCAGTACTTC
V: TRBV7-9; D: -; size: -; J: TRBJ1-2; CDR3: CASSSGQPLLDYTF; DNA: TGTGCCAGCAGCTCGGGACAACCGCTTTTGGACTACACCTTC
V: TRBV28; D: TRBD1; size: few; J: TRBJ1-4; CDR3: CASSTPSTGREKLFF; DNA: TGTGCCAGCAGTACCCCCTCGACAGGGAGAGAAAAACTGTTTTTT
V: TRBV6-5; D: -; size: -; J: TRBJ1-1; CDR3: CASTHGGEAFF; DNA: TGTGCCAGCACCCACGGGGGTGAAGCTTTCTTT
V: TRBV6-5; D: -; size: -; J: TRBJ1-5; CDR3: CASSLRFYPNQPQHF; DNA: TGTGCCAGCAGCCTACGGTTTTACCCCAATCAGCCCCAGCATTTT
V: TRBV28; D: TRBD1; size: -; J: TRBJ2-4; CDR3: CASSRGQGDPIQYF; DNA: TGTGCCAGCAGCAGGGGACAGGGAGACCCCATTCAGTACTTC
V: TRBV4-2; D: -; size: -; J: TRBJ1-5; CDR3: CASSQDGDSNQPQHF; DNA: TGTGCCAGCAGCCAGGACGGGGATAGCAATCAGCCCCAGCATTTT
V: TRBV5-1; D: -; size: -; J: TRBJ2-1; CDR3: CASSLEQNAEQFF; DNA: TGCGCCAGCAGCTTGGAACAGAATGCTGAGCAGTTCTTC
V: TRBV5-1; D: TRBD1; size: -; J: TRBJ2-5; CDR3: CASSSDRAETQYF; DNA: TGCGCCAGCAGCTCGGACAGGGCGGAGACCCAGTACTTC
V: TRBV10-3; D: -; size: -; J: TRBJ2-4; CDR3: CAISGLQGVIQYF; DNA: TGTGCCATCAGTGGGCTACAGGGTGTTATTCAGTACTTC
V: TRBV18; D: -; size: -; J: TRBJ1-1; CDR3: CASSPTGVNSPEAFF; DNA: TGTGCCAGCTCCCCGACGGGGGTCAATAGTCCTGAAGCTTTCTTT
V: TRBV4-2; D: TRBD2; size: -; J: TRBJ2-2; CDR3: CASSHLAGPENPTYGELFF; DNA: TGTGCCAGCAGCCACTTAGCGGGTCCTGAAAACCCCACCTACGGGGAGCTGTTTTTT
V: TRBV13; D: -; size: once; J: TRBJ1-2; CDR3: CASSFGNQDLPPYGYTF; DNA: TGTGCCAGCAGCTTCGGCAACCAGGACTTACCCCCTTATGGCTACACCTTC
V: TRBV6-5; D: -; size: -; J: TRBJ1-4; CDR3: CASSYQGRLFF; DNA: TGTGCCAGCAGTTATCAGGGGCGGCTGTTTTTT
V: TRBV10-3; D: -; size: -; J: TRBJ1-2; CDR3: CATSTENYGYTF; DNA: TGTGCCACTTCGACGGAGAACTATGGCTACACCTTC
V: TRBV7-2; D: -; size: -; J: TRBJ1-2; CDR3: CASSLRPGPGDGYTF; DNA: TGTGCCAGCAGCTTACGACCGGGACCGGGGGATGGCTACACCTTC
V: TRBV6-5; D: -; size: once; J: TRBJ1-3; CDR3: CASSYSGPSSGNTIYF; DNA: TGTGCCAGCAGTTACAGCGGCCCGAGCTCTGGAAACACCATATATTTT
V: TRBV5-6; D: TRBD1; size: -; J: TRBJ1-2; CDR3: CASSFVTGGIHGYTF; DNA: TGTGCCAGCAGCTTTGTGACAGGGGGCATCCATGGCTACACCTTC
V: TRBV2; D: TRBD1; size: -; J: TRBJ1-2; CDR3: CASLLGRDRVRADYGYTF; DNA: TGTGCCAGCTTATTGGGCCGGGACAGGGTAAGAGCAGACTATGGCTACACCTTC
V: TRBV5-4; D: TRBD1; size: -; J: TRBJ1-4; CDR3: CASSFYRGKGTNEKLFF; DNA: TGTGCCAGCAGCTTCTACAGGGGGAAGGGAACTAATGAAAAACTGTTTTTT
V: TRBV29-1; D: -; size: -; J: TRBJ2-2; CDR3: CSVAWTVNTGELFF; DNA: TGCAGCGTTGCCTGGACAGTAAACACCGGGGAGCTGTTTTTT
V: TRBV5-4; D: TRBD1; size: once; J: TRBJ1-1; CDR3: CASSLVDRGNTEAFF; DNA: TGTGCCAGCAGCTTGGTGGACAGGGGGAACACTGAAGCTTTCTTT
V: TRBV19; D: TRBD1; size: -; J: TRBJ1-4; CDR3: CASSTDRGRKLFF; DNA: TGTGCCAGTAGTACGGACAGGGGACGGAAACTGTTTTTT
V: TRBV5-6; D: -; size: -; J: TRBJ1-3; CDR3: CASSLGVRPVGSRTIYF; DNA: TGTGCCAGCAGCTTGGGGGTACGGCCAGTAGGGAGTAGAACCATATATTTT
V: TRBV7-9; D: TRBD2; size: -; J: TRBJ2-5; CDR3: CASSPGGTQETQYF; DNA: TGTGCCAGCAGCCCGGGGGGAACCCAAGAGACCCAGTACTTC
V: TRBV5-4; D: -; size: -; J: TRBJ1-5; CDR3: CASSPVTGDRNLPQHF; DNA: TGTGCCAGCAGCCCCGTTACCGGAGACAGAAATTTGCCCCAGCATTTT
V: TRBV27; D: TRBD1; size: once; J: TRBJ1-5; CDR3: CASSLDREAQPQHF; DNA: TGTGCCAGCAGTTTGGACAGGGAGGCCCAGCCCCAGCATTTT
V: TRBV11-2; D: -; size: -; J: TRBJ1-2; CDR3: CASSPGTTYGYTF; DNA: TGTGCCAGCAGCCCGGGGACTACCTATGGCTACACCTTC
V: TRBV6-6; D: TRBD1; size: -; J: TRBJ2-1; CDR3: CASSSGTGNEQFF; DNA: TGTGCCAGCAGTTCAGGGACAGGGAATGAGCAGTTCTTC
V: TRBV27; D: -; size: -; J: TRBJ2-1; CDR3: CASSLETGRWGEQFF; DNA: TGTGCCAGCAGTTTAGAGACAGGGAGGTGGGGTGAGCAGTTCTTC
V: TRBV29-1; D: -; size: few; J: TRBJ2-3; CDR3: CSVEQGTDTQYF; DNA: TGCAGCGTTGAACAGGGCACAGATACGCAGTATTTT
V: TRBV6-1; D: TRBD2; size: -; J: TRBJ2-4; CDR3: CASSEVAGGHIQYF; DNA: TGTGCCAGCAGTGAAGTAGCGGGGGGTCACATTCAGTACTTC
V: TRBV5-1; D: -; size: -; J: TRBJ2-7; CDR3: CAGRLYRERTYEQYF; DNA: TGCGCCGGCAGGCTTTACAGGGAGAGAACCTACGAGCAGTACTTC
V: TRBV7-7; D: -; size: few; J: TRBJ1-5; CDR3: CASSLSENQPQHF; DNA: TGTGCCAGCAGCTTATCTGAGAATCAGCCCCAGCATTTT
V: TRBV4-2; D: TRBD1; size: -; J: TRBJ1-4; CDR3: CASSQGKGQGNEKLFF; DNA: TGTGCCAGCAGCCAAGGGAAGGGACAGGGGAATGAAAAACTGTTTTTT
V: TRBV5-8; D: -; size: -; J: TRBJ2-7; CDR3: CASSWTVYEQYF; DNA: TGTGCCAGCAGCTGGACAGTCTACGAGCAGTACTTC
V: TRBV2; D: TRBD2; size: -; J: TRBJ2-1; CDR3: CASRVAGAWANEQFF; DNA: TGTGCCAGCAGGGTAGCGGGCGCCTGGGCCAATGAGCAGTTCTTC
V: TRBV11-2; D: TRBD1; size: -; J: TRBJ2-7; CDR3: CASSRQGYEQYF; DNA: TGTGCCAGCAGCAGACAGGGGTACGAGCAGTACTTC